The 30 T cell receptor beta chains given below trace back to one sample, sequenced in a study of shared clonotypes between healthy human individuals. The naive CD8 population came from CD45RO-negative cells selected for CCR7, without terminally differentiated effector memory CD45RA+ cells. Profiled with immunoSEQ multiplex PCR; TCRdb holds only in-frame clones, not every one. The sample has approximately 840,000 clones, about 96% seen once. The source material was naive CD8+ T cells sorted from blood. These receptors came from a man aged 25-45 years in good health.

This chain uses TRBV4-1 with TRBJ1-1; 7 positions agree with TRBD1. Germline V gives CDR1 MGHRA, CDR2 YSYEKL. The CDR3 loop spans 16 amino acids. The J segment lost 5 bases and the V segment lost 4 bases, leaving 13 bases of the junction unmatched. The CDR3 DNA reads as TGCGCCAGCAGCCCGATACTCCGTGACAGGGAAACTGAAGCTTTCTTT. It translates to CASSPILRDRETEAFF.

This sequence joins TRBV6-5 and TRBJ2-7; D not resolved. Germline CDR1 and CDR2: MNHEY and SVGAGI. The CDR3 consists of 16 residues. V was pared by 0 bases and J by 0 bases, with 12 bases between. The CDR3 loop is CASSYSRSYPSYEQYF. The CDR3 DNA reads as TGTGCCAGCAGTTACTCGAGGTCCTATCCCTCCTACGAGCAGTACTTC.

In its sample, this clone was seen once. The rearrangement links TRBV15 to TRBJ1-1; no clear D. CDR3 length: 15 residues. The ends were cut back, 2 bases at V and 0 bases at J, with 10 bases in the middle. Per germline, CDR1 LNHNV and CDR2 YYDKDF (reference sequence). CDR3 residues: CATSRKTIMNTEAFF. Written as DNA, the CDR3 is TGTGCCACCAGCAGAAAGACAATTATGAACACTGAAGCTTTCTTT.

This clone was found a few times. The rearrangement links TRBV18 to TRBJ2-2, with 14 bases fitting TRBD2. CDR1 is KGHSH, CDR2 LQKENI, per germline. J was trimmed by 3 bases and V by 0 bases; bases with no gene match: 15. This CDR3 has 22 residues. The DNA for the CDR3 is TGTGCCAGCTCACCACCTTCAGGGGGTAGGACTAGCGGGAGGAGGGACACCGGGGAGCTGTTTTTT. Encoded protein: CASSPPSGGRTSGRRDTGELFF.

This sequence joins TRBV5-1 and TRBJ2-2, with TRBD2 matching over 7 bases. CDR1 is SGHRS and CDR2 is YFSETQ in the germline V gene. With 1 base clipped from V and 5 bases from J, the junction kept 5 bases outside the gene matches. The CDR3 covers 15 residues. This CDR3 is CASSLKGGRTGELFF. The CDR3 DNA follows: TGCGCCAGCAGCTTGAAGGGAGGGCGAACCGGGGAGCTGTTTTTT.

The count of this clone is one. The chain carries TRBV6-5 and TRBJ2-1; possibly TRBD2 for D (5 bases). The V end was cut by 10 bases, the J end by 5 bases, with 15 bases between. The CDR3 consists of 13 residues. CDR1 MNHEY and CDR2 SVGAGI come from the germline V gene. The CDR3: CATVSEEDNEQFF. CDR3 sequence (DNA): TGTGCCACGGTTAGCGAAGAAGACAATGAGCAGTTCTTC.

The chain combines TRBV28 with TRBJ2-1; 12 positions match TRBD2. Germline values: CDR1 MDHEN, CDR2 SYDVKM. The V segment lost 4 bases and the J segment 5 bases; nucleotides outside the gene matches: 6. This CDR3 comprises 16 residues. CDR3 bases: TGTGCCAGCAGTTATACTAGCGGGAGGACCGACAATGAGCAGTTCTTC. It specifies CASSYTSGRTDNEQFF.

CDR3 residues: CASRGVDNEQFF. The CDR3 bases are TGTGCCAGCAGAGGAGTAGACAATGAGCAGTTCTTC. This chain connects TRBV7-9 to TRBJ2-1; D unclear. Trimming removed 6 bases at V and 5 bases at J, with 8 bases between. The CDR3 is 12 residues long. Germline V lookup: CDR1 SEHNR, CDR2 FQNEAQ (reference sequence).

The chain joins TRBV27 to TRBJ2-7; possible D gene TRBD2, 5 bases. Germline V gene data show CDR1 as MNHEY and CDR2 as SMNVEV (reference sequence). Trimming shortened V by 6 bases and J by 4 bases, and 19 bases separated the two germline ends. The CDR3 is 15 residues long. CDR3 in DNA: TGTGCCAGCAGGCCTTTAATCGGGGAGAGTTACGAGCAGTACTTC. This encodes CASRPLIGESYEQYF.

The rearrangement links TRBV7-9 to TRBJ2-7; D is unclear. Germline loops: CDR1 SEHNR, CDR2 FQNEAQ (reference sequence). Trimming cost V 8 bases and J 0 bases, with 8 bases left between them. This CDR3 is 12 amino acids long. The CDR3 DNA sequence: TGTGCCAGCGGTGGCGGCTCCTACGAGCAGTACTTC. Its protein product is CASGGGSYEQYF.

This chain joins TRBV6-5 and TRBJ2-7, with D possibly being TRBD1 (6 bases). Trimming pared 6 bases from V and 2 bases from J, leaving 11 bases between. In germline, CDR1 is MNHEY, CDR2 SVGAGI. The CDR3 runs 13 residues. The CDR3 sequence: CASSYRTAYEQYF. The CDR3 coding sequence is TGTGCCAGCAGCTACCGGACAGCCTACGAGCAGTACTTC.

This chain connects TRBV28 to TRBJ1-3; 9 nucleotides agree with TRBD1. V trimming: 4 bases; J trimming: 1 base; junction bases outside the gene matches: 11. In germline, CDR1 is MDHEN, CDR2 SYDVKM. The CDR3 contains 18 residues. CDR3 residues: CASSYMKTGGISGNTIYF. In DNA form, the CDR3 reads TGTGCCAGCAGTTATATGAAAACAGGGGGCATATCTGGAAACACCATATATTTT.

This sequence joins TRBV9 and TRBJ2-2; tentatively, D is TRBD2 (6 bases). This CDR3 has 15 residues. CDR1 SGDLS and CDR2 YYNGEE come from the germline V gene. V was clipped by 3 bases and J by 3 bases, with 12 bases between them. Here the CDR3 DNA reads TGTGCCAGCAGCGCAATGGGGGGTTACACCGGGGAGCTGTTTTTT. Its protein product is CASSAMGGYTGELFF.

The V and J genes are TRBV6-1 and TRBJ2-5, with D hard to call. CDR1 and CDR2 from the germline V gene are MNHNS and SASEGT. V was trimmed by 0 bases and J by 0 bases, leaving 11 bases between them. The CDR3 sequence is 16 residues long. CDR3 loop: CASSEAAAGYQETQYF. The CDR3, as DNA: TGTGCCAGCAGTGAAGCGGCTGCTGGATACCAAGAGACCCAGTACTTC.

The CDR3 DNA sequence: TGTGCCAGCATGGGGAACTACTTCGAGCAGTTCTTC. Translation: CASMGNYFEQFF. The chain employs TRBV2 and TRBJ2-1, with D unresolved. The length of the CDR3 is 12 residues. Trimming stripped 7 bases from V and 10 bases from J, with 14 bases between. Germline V gene data show CDR1 as SNHLY and CDR2 as FYNNEI.

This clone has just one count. The CDR3 loop is CASGTDYEQYF. DNA of the CDR3: TGTGCCAGCGGGACAGACTACGAGCAGTACTTC. The V and J genes are TRBV7-8 and TRBJ2-7, with 7 nucleotides matching TRBD1. The CDR3 totals 11 residues. Germline loops: CDR1 SGHVS, CDR2 FQNEAQ. The V segment lost 8 bases and the J segment 3 bases; nucleotides outside the gene matches: 1.

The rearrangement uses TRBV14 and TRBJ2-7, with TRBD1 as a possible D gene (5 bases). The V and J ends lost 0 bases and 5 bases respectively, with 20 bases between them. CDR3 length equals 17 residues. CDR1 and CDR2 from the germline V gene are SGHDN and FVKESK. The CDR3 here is CASSQDVGKGVIDEQYF. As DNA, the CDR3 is TGTGCCAGCAGCCAAGATGTGGGTAAAGGGGTAATCGACGAGCAGTACTTC.

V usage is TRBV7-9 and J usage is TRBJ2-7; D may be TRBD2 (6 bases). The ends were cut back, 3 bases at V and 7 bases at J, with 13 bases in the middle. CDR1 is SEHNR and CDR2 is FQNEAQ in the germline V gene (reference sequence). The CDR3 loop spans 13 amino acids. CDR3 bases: TGTGCCAGCAGCTTGGAGGGGCGAGCGGAGCAGTACTTC. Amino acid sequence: CASSLEGRAEQYF.

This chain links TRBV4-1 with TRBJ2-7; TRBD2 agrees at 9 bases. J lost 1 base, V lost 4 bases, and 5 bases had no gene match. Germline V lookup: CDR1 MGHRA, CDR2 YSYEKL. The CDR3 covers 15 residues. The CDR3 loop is CASSPFSGRSYEQYF. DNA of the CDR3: TGCGCCAGCAGCCCCTTTAGCGGGAGATCCTACGAGCAGTACTTC.

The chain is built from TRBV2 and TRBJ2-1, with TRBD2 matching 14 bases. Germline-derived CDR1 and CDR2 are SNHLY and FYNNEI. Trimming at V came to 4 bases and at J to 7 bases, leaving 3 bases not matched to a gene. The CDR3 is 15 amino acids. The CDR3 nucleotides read TGTGCCAGCAGTGGACTAGCGGGAGGGCCAAATGAGCAGTTCTTC. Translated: CASSGLAGGPNEQFF.

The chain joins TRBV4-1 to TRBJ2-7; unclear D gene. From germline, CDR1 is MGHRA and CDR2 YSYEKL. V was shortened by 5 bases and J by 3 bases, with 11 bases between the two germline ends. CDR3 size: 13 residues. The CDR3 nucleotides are TGCGCCAGCAGCTCCACCCCCGACTACGAGCAGTACTTC. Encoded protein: CASSSTPDYEQYF.

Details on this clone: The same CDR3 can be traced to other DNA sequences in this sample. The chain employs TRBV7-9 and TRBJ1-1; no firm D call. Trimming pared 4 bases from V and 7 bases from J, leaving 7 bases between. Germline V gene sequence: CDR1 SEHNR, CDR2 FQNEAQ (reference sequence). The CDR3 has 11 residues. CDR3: CASSSGNEAFF. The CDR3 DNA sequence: TGTGCCAGCAGCTCCGGGAATGAAGCTTTCTTT.

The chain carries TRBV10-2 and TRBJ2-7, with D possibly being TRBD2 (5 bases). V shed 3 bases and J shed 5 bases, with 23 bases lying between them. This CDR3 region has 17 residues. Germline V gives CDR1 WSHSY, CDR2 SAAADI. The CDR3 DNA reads TGCGCCAGCAGTGATGGGGTAGACCCCGCGGGTGGCCACGAGCAGTACTTC. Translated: CASSDGVDPAGGHEQYF.

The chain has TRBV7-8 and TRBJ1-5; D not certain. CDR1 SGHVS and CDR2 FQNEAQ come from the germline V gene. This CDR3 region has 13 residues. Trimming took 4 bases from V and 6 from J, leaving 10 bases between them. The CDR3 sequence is CASSSEGFQPQHF. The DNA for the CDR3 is TGTGCCAGCAGCTCCGAGGGTTTTCAGCCCCAGCATTTT.

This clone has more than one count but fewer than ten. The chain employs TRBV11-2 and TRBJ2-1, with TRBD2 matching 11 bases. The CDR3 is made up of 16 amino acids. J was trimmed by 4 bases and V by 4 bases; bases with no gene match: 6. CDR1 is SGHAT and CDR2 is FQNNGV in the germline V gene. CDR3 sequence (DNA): TGTGCCAGCAGCTCATTAGCGGGAGGGAGGTACAATGAGCAGTTCTTC. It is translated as CASSSLAGGRYNEQFF.

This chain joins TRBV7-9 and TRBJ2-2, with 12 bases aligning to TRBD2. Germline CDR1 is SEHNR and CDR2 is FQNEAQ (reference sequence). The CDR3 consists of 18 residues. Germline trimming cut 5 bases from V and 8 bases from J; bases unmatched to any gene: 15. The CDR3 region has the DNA TGTGCCAGCAGCACAAGAGACCCGGGACTAGCGGGTTCTGGGGAGCTGTTTTTT. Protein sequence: CASSTRDPGLAGSGELFF.

The CDR3: CASSLGLTGPDTEQYF. The CDR3 region has the DNA TGTGCCAGCAGCTTGGGATTAACAGGTCCCGATACCGAGCAGTACTTC. The chain joins TRBV5-5 to TRBJ2-7; TRBD1 is a possible D gene (5 bases). This CDR3 region has 16 residues. Germline V lookup: CDR1 SGHKS, CDR2 YYEKEE (reference sequence). Trimming left V 0 bases short and J 6 bases short, with 19 bases between.

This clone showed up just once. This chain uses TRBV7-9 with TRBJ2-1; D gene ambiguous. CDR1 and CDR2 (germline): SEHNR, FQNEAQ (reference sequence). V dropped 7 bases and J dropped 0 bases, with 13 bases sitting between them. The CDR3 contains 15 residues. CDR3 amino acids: CASTASESSYNEQFF. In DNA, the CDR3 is TGTGCCAGCACCGCTTCAGAAAGCTCCTACAATGAGCAGTTCTTC.

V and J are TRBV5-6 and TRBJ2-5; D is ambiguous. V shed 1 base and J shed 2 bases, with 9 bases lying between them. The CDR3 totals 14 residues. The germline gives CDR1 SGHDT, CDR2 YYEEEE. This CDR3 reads CASSLSLLQETQYF. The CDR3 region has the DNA TGTGCCAGCAGCTTGAGTCTCCTACAAGAGACCCAGTACTTC. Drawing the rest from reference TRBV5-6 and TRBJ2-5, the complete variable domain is DAGVTQSPTHLIKTRGQQVTLRCSPKSGHDTVSWYQQALGQGPQFIFQYYEEEERQRGNFPDRFSGHQFPNYSSELNVNALLLGDSALYLCASSLSLLQETQYFGPGTRLLVL.

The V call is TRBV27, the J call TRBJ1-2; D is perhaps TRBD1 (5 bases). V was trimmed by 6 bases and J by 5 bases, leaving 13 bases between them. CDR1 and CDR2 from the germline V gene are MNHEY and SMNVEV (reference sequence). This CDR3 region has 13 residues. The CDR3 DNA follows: TGTGCCAGCAGGGGAGGGGCGGCTTATGGCTACACCTTC. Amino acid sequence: CASRGGAAYGYTF.